This entry is about one T cell receptor beta chain. Its antigen is undetermined. This sample was taken from a study of blood T cells in healthy people across ages. Study-wide results and limits: Those diversity estimates obtained from one million T cells were thought to be underestimates. Comparison with aged donors showed that long-lived donors had more naive CD4+ cells and higher diversity. What prevented conclusive comparison of naive and antigen-experienced cells was that PBMCs were unsorted.

A second PCR, run for about 6 to 11 cycles, used a sample-barcoded 5' primer plus a J-beta primer mix. TCRdb reprocessed the 5' RACE reads with MiXCR, giving one entry per CDR3 protein. This table has around 2 million distinct CDR3 sequences, 35% to 50% appearing once. V lost 10 bases, J lost 0 bases, and 9 bases lay in between. Germline V gene lookup returns CDR1 LGHNA and CDR2 YNFKEQ. The CDR3 runs 12 residues. The V gene is TRBV4-2, the J gene TRBJ1-1, with D tentatively TRBD1 (5 bases). The sequenced sample consisted of blood. The TCR comes from a human donor in good health. CDR3 sequence reads: CAIRDLNTEAFF. The CDR3 bases are TGTGCCATCCGGGACCTGAACACTGAAGCTTTCTTT.